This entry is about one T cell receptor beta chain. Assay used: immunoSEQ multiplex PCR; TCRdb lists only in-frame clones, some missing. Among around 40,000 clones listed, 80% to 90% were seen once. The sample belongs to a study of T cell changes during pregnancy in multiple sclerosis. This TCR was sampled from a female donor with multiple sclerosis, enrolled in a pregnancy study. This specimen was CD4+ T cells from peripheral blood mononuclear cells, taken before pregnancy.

The CDR3 DNA reads as TGTGCCAGCAGCTTGGGGGACAGGGGGCATGGGCACGATACGCAGTATTTT. Protein: CASSLGDRGHGHDTQYF. The J gene is TRBJ2-3, the V gene TRBV5-6; TRBD1 agrees at 12 bases. This CDR3 is built from 17 residues. The V gene's germline CDR1 is SGHDT and CDR2 YYEEEE. Germline trimming cut 0 bases from V and 6 bases from J; bases unmatched to any gene: 8.